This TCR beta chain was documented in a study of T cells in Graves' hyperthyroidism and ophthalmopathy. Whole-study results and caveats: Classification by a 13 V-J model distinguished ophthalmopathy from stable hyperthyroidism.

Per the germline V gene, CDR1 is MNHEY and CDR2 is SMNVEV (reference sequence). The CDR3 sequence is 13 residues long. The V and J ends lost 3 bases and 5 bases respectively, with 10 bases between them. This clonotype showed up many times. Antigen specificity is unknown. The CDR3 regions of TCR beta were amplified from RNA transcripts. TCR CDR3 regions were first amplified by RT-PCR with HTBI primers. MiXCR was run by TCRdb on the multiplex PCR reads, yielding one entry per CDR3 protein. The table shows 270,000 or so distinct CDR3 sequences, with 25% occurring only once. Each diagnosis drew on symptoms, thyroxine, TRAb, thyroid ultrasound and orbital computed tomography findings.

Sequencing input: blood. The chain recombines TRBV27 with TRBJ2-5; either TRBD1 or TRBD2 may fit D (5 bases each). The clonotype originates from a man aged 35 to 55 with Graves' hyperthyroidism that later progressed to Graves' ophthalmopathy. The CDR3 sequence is CASSFWGYETQYF. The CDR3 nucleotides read TGTGCCAGCAGTTTTTGGGGGTACGAGACCCAGTACTTC.